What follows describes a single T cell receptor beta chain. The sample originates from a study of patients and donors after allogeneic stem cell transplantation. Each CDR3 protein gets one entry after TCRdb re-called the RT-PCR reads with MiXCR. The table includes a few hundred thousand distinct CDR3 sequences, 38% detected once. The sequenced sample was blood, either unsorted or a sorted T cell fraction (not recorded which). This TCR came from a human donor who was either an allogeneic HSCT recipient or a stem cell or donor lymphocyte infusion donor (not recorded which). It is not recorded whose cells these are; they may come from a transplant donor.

CDR3 nucleotide sequence: TGCGCCAGCAGCTTGGCGGGGGGCAGAGGCGAAAAACTGTTTTTT. Translated, it gives CASSLAGGRGEKLFF. The chain recombines TRBV5-1 with TRBJ1-4, with D perhaps matching TRBD1 (6 bases). This CDR3 region has 15 residues. The V gene lost 0 bases and the J gene lost 8 bases, with 14 bases spanning the gap. CDR1 is SGHRS and CDR2 is YFSETQ in the germline V gene.